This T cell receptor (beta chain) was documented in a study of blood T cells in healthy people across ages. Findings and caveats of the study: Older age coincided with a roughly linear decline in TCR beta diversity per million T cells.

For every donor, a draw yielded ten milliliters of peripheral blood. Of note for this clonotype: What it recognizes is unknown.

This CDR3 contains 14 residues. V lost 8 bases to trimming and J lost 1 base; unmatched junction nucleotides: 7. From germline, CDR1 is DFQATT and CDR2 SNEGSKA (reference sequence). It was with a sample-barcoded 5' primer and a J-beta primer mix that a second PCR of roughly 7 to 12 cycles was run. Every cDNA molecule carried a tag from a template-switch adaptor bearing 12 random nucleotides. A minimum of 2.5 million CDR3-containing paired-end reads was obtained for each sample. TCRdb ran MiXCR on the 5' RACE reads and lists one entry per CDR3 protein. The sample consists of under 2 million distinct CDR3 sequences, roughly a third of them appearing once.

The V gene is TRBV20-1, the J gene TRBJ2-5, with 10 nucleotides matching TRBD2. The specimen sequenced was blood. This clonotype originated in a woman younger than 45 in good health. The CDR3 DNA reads TGCAGTCACCAAAAGCGGGGGGGCCAAGAGACCCAGTACTTC. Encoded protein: CSHQKRGGQETQYF.